This T cell receptor (beta chain) was observed in a study of T cell responses to AZD1222 COVID-19 vaccine. Libraries were prepared by immunoSEQ multiplex PCR; TCRdb keeps only in-frame clonotypes and omits some of them. The repertoire includes roughly 120,000 clones, about 91% of them detected once, and approximately 2.5% sits in the top ten. In germline, CDR1 is LGHNA, CDR2 YNFKEQ. The CDR3 runs to 16 residues. V was cut by 2 bases and J by 2 bases, with 13 bases left in between. This sequence joins TRBV4-2 and TRBJ1-5; D is unresolved. The receptor's source is an adult in good health. Here the sequenced sample was peripheral blood, taken on day 0 of AZD1222 vaccination. The CDR3: CASSQTDKAGNQPQHF. DNA for the CDR3: TGTGCCAGCAGCCAAACTGACAAGGCTGGCAATCAGCCCCAGCATTTT.